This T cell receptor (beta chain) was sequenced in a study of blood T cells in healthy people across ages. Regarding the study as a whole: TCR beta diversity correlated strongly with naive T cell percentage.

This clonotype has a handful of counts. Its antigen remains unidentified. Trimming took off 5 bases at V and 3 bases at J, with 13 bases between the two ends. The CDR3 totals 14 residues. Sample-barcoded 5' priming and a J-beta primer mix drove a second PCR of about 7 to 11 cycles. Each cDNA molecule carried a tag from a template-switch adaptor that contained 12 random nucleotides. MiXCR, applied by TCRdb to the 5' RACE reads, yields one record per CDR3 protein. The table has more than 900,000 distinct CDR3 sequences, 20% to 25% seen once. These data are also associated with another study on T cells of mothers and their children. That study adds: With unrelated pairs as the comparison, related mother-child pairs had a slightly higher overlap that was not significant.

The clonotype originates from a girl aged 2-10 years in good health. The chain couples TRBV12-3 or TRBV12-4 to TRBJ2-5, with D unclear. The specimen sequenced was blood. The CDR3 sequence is CASSLWTVKETQYF. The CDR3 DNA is TGTGCCAGCAGTCTTTGGACCGTGAAAGAGACCCAGTACTTC.